The 31 T cell receptor beta chains listed next were all sequenced from one sample in a study of shared clonotypes between healthy human individuals. Generated by immunoSEQ multiplex PCR, the TCRdb table keeps only in-frame clones and is missing some. The repertoire includes millions of clones, 90% to 95% of them detected once, and 0.13% sits in the top ten. The sequenced sample consisted of naive CD4+ T cells sorted from blood. Subset denoted: CD45RA+ positively selected. The receptors shown here come from a man between 18 and 35 years old in good health.

The chain joins TRBV10-3 to TRBJ2-7; D is unresolved. Germline loops: CDR1 ENHRY, CDR2 SYGVKD. With 4 bases removed from V and 3 bases from J, the gap between germline ends came to 7 bases. This CDR3 is built from 12 residues. The CDR3 region has the DNA TGTGCCATCAGTGCCTTAGACTACGAGCAGTACTTC. It specifies CAISALDYEQYF.

The rearrangement links TRBV6-1 to TRBJ1-1; TRBD1 is a possible D gene (5 bases). Germline CDR1 is MNHNS and CDR2 is SASEGT. V dropped 11 bases and J dropped 4 bases, with 11 bases sitting between them. The CDR3 totals 11 residues. The CDR3 protein is CAGRGSTEAFF. The CDR3 region has the DNA TGTGCCGGTAGGGGAAGCACTGAAGCTTTCTTT.

This sequence joins TRBV2 and TRBJ2-7; D gene unclear. Trimming took off 8 bases at V and 4 bases at J, with 12 bases between the two ends. Germline loops: CDR1 SNHLY, CDR2 FYNNEI. The CDR3 is made up of 12 amino acids. The CDR3 region has the DNA TGTGCCAGCGGAATTGACCGGTACGAGCAGTACTTC. Amino acids: CASGIDRYEQYF.

CDR3 region: CASNLGLAGDQETQYF. The DNA for the CDR3 is TGTGCCAGCAACTTAGGACTAGCGGGGGACCAAGAGACCCAGTACTTC. The chain has TRBV5-4 and TRBJ2-5; TRBD2 matches at 13 bases. After removal of 6 bases from V and 0 bases from J, the junction contained 5 bases not matched to a gene. The CDR3 consists of 16 residues. The germline V gene has CDR1 SGHNT and CDR2 YYREEE (reference sequence).

The chain employs TRBV6-5 and TRBJ2-1, with D possibly being TRBD2 (9 bases). CDR3 length equals 14 residues. Trimming took 6 bases from V and 7 from J, leaving 16 bases between them. The germline gives CDR1 MNHEY, CDR2 SVGAGI. This chain's CDR3 is CASSRGLAGNEQFF. In DNA form, the CDR3 reads TGTGCCAGCAGCAGGGGGCTAGCGGGAAATGAGCAGTTCTTC.

Here the CDR3 DNA reads TGTGCCAGCAGCGCAACGACAGGGGCCGGCACCGGGGAGCTGTTTTTT. It encodes CASSATTGAGTGELFF. V gene TRBV9 combines with J gene TRBJ2-2, with 8 bases aligning to TRBD1. There are 16 residues in the CDR3. J gave up 4 bases and V 3 bases, and 8 bases lay outside the gene matches. Germline V gene sequence: CDR1 SGDLS, CDR2 YYNGEE.

The chain links TRBV30 to TRBJ2-3, with 11 positions matching TRBD1. In germline, CDR1 is GTSNPN, CDR2 SVGIG (reference sequence). V shed 2 bases and J 15 bases; nucleotides not matched to a gene: 16. This CDR3 contains 15 residues. The CDR3 region is CAWSTRDRGFGSGYF. The CDR3 coding sequence is TGTGCCTGGAGTACCCGGGACAGGGGGTTCGGGAGTGGTTATTTT.

The rearrangement links TRBV28 to TRBJ1-1; D perhaps matches TRBD1 (6 bases). In germline, CDR1 is MDHEN, CDR2 SYDVKM. CDR3 length: 15 amino acids. The V end lost 3 bases, the J end lost 5 bases, and 16 bases lay between the germline ends. The CDR3 is CASSFLQGTGTEAFF. CDR3 nucleotides: TGTGCCAGCAGTTTTTTGCAGGGGACCGGGACTGAAGCTTTCTTT.

This sequence joins TRBV2 and TRBJ2-2, with 7 bases aligning to TRBD1. Per the germline V gene, CDR1 is SNHLY and CDR2 is FYNNEI. The CDR3 loop spans 16 amino acids. The ends lost 2 bases at V and 1 base at J; junction bases unmatched: 4. The CDR3 loop reads CASSESRGRNTGELFF. In DNA, the CDR3 is TGTGCCAGCAGTGAATCTAGGGGGCGGAACACCGGGGAGCTGTTTTTT.

The CDR3 DNA reads TGTGCCAGCAGTGAATGGGGGAGTCCTAACTATGGCTACACCTTC. It specifies CASSEWGSPNYGYTF. The rearrangement links TRBV25-1 to TRBJ1-2, with a tentative D call TRBD1 (5 bases). The V end lost 1 base, the J end lost 0 bases, and 9 bases lay between the germline ends. The CDR3 length is 15 residues. Germline lookup yields CDR1 MGHDK and CDR2 SYGVNS.

CDR3 nucleotides: TGTGCCAGCAGCTTAGGGGCAGTTCCTAGCGGGAGAGGGTACGAGCAGTACTTC. It codes for CASSLGAVPSGRGYEQYF. J is TRBJ2-7 and V is TRBV7-2; 10 bases are a match to TRBD2. Germline-derived CDR1 and CDR2 are SGHTA and FQGNSA. V shed 1 base, J shed 4 bases, and the junction held 13 bases outside the gene matches. CDR3 length equals 18 residues.

The V call is TRBV25-1, the J call TRBJ2-1, with 9 bases fitting TRBD1. V lost 2 bases, J lost 6 bases, and 8 bases stayed unmatched. Germline V lookup: CDR1 MGHDK, CDR2 SYGVNS. CDR3 length equals 16 residues. CDR3 loop: CASSEAPGQGTNEQFF. CDR3 coding DNA: TGTGCCAGCAGTGAAGCACCGGGACAGGGAACCAATGAGCAGTTCTTC.

The V call is TRBV10-2, the J call TRBJ2-7; D is possibly TRBD2 (6 bases). Germline V CDR1 and CDR2: WSHSY, SAAADI. The CDR3 is 13 residues long. V was pared by 0 bases and J by 6 bases, with 9 bases between. The CDR3 is CASSESTRTEQYF. DNA for the CDR3: TGCGCCAGCAGTGAGTCGACTAGGACCGAGCAGTACTTC.

This chain uses TRBV27 with TRBJ2-3, with 9 bases lining up with TRBD1. CDR1 MNHEY and CDR2 SMNVEV come from the germline V gene (reference sequence). The CDR3 length is 14 residues. The V segment lost 6 bases and the J segment 5 bases; nucleotides outside the gene matches: 6. The DNA of the CDR3 is TGTGCCAGCAGCCGGGACAGGGAGATAGATACGCAGTATTTT. Translation gives CASSRDREIDTQYF.

In DNA, the CDR3 is TGTGCCAGCAGGGAGGGACAGACGACTATCGGGGAGCTGTTTTTT. Encoded protein: CASREGQTTIGELFF. This sequence joins TRBV2 and TRBJ2-2; D perhaps matches TRBD1 (7 bases). The V end lost 6 bases, the J end lost 7 bases, and 18 bases lay between the germline ends. Germline V gene data show CDR1 as SNHLY and CDR2 as FYNNEI. The CDR3 sequence is 15 residues long.

V and J are TRBV5-6 and TRBJ1-1; D not resolved. This CDR3 has 14 amino acids. The germline V gene has CDR1 SGHDT and CDR2 YYEEEE. The V end lost 0 bases, the J end lost 0 bases, and 6 bases lay between the germline ends. The CDR3 loop reads CASSLVLLNTEAFF. DNA of the CDR3: TGTGCCAGCAGCTTGGTTCTCTTGAACACTGAAGCTTTCTTT.

The V and J genes are TRBV4-1 and TRBJ2-1, with 12 bases that match TRBD2. From germline, CDR1 is MGHRA and CDR2 YSYEKL. J was trimmed by 8 bases and V by 1 base; bases with no gene match: 6. This CDR3 spans 16 amino acids. In DNA form, the CDR3 reads TGCGCCAGCAGCCAAGGGCGACTAGCGGGAGAAGATGAGCAGTTCTTC. This sequence encodes CASSQGRLAGEDEQFF.

This sequence joins TRBV5-4 and TRBJ1-4, with 7 bases matching TRBD1. The V gene end was trimmed by 3 bases and the J gene end by 6 bases; junction bases not matched to a gene: 8. The germline V gene encodes CDR1 SGHNT and CDR2 YYREEE (reference sequence). The CDR3 length is 15 residues. CDR3 coding DNA: TGTGCCAGCAGCTCCGGACAGGTGGGGGATGAAAAACTGTTTTTT. It encodes CASSSGQVGDEKLFF.

This chain connects TRBV5-8 to TRBJ2-2, with D perhaps matching TRBD1 (5 bases). From germline, CDR1 is SGHTS and CDR2 YDEGEE. CDR3 length equals 15 residues. Trimming took off 5 bases at V and 6 bases at J, with 17 bases between the two ends. The CDR3 here is CASRGQADRAGELFF. In DNA form, the CDR3 reads TGTGCCAGCAGGGGGCAGGCCGATAGGGCCGGGGAGCTGTTTTTT.

V gene TRBV6-1 combines with J gene TRBJ2-2; 7 bases match TRBD2. Germline values: CDR1 MNHNS, CDR2 SASEGT. J gave up 4 bases and V 5 bases, and 1 base lay outside the gene matches. The CDR3 spans 13 residues. The CDR3 bases are TGTGCCAGCAGTTGGACTAGCACCGGGGAGCTGTTTTTT. Protein sequence: CASSWTSTGELFF.

As regards this clone: The same CDR3 can be traced to other DNA sequences in this sample. The gene calls are TRBV6-5 and TRBJ1-1, with a weak D call TRBD1 (6 bases). This CDR3 spans 12 amino acids. The V end lost 4 bases, the J end lost 5 bases, and 8 bases lay between the germline ends. Germline CDR1 reads MNHEY; CDR2 reads SVGAGI. The CDR3 sequence: CASSSTGTEAFF. The CDR3 DNA sequence: TGTGCCAGCAGTTCCACAGGGACTGAAGCTTTCTTT.

The gene calls are TRBV6-5 and TRBJ2-7; 14 bases line up with TRBD2. The CDR3 is made up of 14 amino acids. Germline CDR1 is MNHEY and CDR2 is SVGAGI. J lost 9 bases, V lost 5 bases, and 6 bases had no gene match. This CDR3 is CASSPRLAGGVQYF. DNA for the CDR3: TGTGCCAGCAGTCCCCGACTAGCGGGGGGGGTGCAGTACTTC.

The chain links TRBV5-4 to TRBJ1-1; TRBD1 is a possible D gene (6 bases). The CDR3 consists of 13 residues. Per the germline V gene, CDR1 is SGHNT and CDR2 is YYREEE (reference sequence). The V and J ends lost 4 bases and 1 base respectively, with 8 bases between them. The CDR3 coding sequence is TGTGCCAGCAGCATGGACAGGAACACTGAAGCTTTCTTT. Amino acid sequence: CASSMDRNTEAFF.

The chain joins TRBV28 to TRBJ1-5; a weak D match, TRBD1 (5 bases). Germline V CDR1 and CDR2: MDHEN, SYDVKM. The ends were cut back, 7 bases at V and 2 bases at J, with 15 bases in the middle. The CDR3 contains 15 residues. The CDR3 reads CASMNRQGRNQPQHF. In nucleotides, the CDR3 is TGTGCCAGCATGAATCGGCAGGGACGCAATCAGCCCCAGCATTTT.

The chain couples TRBV30 to TRBJ2-3; the D gene is possibly TRBD2 (5 bases). The CDR3 sequence is 16 residues long. Germline CDR1 reads GTSNPN; CDR2 reads SVGIG (reference sequence). Trimming took 2 bases from V and 2 from J, leaving 17 bases between them. The CDR3 is CAWSFTWGVATDTQYF. In DNA, the CDR3 is TGTGCCTGGAGTTTCACATGGGGAGTGGCCACAGATACGCAGTATTTT.

To note about this clone: Other DNA variants within this sample encode the same CDR3. The chain is built from TRBV6-5 and TRBJ2-3, with D possibly called TRBD1 or TRBD2 (5 bases each). From germline, CDR1 is MNHEY and CDR2 SVGAGI. V lost 0 bases and J 6 bases, leaving 10 bases between the germline ends. CDR3 length equals 14 residues. For the CDR3, the DNA is TGTGCCAGCAGTTACTCTTCGGGGCCGGATACGCAGTATTTT. It encodes CASSYSSGPDTQYF.

The chain employs TRBV4-1 and TRBJ2-7; no definite D call. The germline V gene encodes CDR1 MGHRA and CDR2 YSYEKL. Trimming pared 0 bases from V and 0 bases from J, leaving 9 bases between. This CDR3 is 15 amino acids long. CDR3 DNA: TGCGCCAGCAGCCAAGATTGGCGGAGCTCCTACGAGCAGTACTTC. This codes for CASSQDWRSSYEQYF.

The genes are TRBV5-4 and TRBJ2-3, with 7 bases that match TRBD1. Germline-derived CDR1 and CDR2 are SGHNT and YYREEE (reference sequence). V gave up 4 bases and J gave up 4 bases; unmatched junction bases: 3. This CDR3 comprises 13 residues. This chain's CDR3 is CASSMTGSDTQYF. The DNA for the CDR3 is TGTGCCAGCAGCATGACAGGGTCAGATACGCAGTATTTT. The whole variable domain, filled in from reference TRBV5-4 and TRBJ2-3, reads ETGVTQSPTHLIKTRGQQVTLRCSSQSGHNTVSWYQQALGQGPQFIFQYYREEENGRGNFPPRFSGLQFPNYSSELNVNALELDDSALYLCASSMTGSDTQYFGPGTRLTVL.

The chain recombines TRBV9 with TRBJ1-4; D unclear. Trimming shortened V by 0 bases and J by 4 bases, and 7 bases separated the two germline ends. The CDR3 spans 14 residues. Germline V CDR1 and CDR2: SGDLS, YYNGEE. The CDR3 spells CASSVGGRNEKLFF. The CDR3 nucleotides read TGTGCCAGCAGCGTAGGAGGCCGTAATGAAAAACTGTTTTTT.

The V call is TRBV20-1, the J call TRBJ1-4; D is uncertain. From germline, CDR1 is DFQATT and CDR2 SNEGSKA (reference sequence). V lost 5 bases, J lost 8 bases, and 9 bases lay in between. There are 11 residues in the CDR3. CDR3 sequence: CSASTGEKLFF. The CDR3 DNA is TGCAGTGCTTCGACGGGGGAAAAACTGTTTTTT.

The chain joins TRBV7-2 to TRBJ2-1; no clear D gene. Trimming stripped 4 bases from V and 1 base from J, with 17 bases between. Germline V gene sequence: CDR1 SGHTA, CDR2 FQGNSA. The length of the CDR3 is 17 residues. The CDR3 bases are TGTGCCAGCAGCTCAATAGGTGGGCTAGGTTCCTACAATGAGCAGTTCTTC. Protein product: CASSSIGGLGSYNEQFF.